A selection of T cell receptor beta chains follows, all from one sample in a study of patients and donors after allogeneic stem cell transplantation. A single record per CDR3 protein comes from TCRdb applying MiXCR to the RT-PCR reads. The table includes 920,000 or so distinct CDR3 sequences, 18% detected once. What was sequenced was blood, either unsorted or a sorted T cell fraction (not recorded which). The receptors derive from a human donor who was either an allogeneic HSCT recipient or a stem cell or donor lymphocyte infusion donor (not recorded which). It is not recorded whose cells these are; they may come from a transplant donor. Both conserved end residues are part of each CDR3. The D gene is left open where the match is weak. Some rows have no size entry. The others give once, few or many, or a class for an expanded clone.

v_gene,abundance,d_gene,j_gene,CDR3aa,CDR3nt
TRBV19,few,NA,TRBJ1-1,CASSSGTLPRYTEAFF,TGTGCCAGTAGTTCCGGGACGCTCCCGCGGTACACTGAAGCTTTCTTT
TRBV5-1,NA,NA,TRBJ2-1,CASSLTSQPYNEQFF,TGCGCCAGCAGCTTGACTAGTCAGCCCTACAATGAGCAGTTCTTC
TRBV7-9,few,NA,TRBJ1-1,CASTRPDSNTEAFF,TGTGCCAGCACCCGACCGGACAGCAACACTGAAGCTTTCTTT
TRBV11-3,few,TRBD2,TRBJ2-7,CASSPRRLAGGLYEQYF,TGTGCCAGCAGCCCACGAAGACTAGCGGGAGGTCTATACGAGCAGTACTTC
TRBV27,few,NA,TRBJ2-5,CASSLRLPETQYF,TGTGCCAGCAGTTTACGGCTACCAGAGACCCAGTACTTC
TRBV20-1,few,NA,TRBJ1-1,CSATGAAYTEAFF,TGCAGTGCTACAGGGGCAGCTTACACTGAAGCTTTCTTT
TRBV6-2/TRBV6-3,NA,NA,TRBJ2-7,CASTPTGAPTYEQYF,TGTGCCAGCACTCCGACTGGCGCTCCAACCTACGAGCAGTACTTC
TRBV11-2,few,NA,TRBJ2-6,CASSLVRRRSGANVLTF,TGTGCCAGCAGCTTAGTACGCCGAAGATCTGGGGCCAACGTCCTGACTTTC
TRBV6-5,NA,NA,TRBJ2-7,CASSYSGGERRGSYEQYF,TGTGCCAGCAGTTACTCAGGTGGGGAGAGAAGGGGTTCCTACGAGCAGTACTTC
TRBV11-3,NA,NA,TRBJ2-7,CASSLGGSREQYF,TGTGCCAGCAGCTTAGGGGGATCGCGCGAGCAGTACTTC
TRBV2,few,NA,TRBJ2-7,CASMGTGRTYEQYF,TGTGCCAGCATGGGAACAGGGAGGACCTACGAGCAGTACTTC
TRBV6-5,NA,TRBD2,TRBJ2-5,CASSYLSSGGMETQYF,TGTGCCAGCAGTTACCTCTCTAGCGGGGGGATGGAGACCCAGTACTTC
TRBV9,NA,NA,TRBJ2-2,CASSVAPSHYTGELFF,TGTGCCAGCAGCGTAGCCCCTTCACACTACACCGGGGAGCTGTTTTTT
TRBV18,few,NA,TRBJ1-5,CASSGTENQPQHF,TGTGCCAGCTCAGGGACCGAAAATCAGCCCCAGCATTTT
TRBV9,few,TRBD2,TRBJ2-2,CASSAVAGGATGELFF,TGTGCCAGCAGCGCCGTAGCGGGGGGAGCGACCGGGGAGCTGTTTTTT